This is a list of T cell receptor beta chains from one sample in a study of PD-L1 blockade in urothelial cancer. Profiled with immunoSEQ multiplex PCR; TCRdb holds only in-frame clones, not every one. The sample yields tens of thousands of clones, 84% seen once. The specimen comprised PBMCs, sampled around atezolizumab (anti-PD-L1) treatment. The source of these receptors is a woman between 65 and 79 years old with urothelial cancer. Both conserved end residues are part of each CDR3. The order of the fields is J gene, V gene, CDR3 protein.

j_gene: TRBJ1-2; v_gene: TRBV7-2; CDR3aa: CASSASYGYTF
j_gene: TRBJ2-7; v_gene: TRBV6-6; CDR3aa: CASSTLAYPTGF
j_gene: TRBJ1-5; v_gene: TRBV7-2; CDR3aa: CASSLGRGGNQPQHF
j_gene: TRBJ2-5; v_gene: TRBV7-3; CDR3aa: CASSLSGQPEETQYF
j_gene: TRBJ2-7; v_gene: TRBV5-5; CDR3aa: CASSLGGGFHEQYF
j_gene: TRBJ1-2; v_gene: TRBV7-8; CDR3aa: CASSLVEVPPYGYTF
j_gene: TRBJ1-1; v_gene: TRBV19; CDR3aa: CASTGQGDEAFF
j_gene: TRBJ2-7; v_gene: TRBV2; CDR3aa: CASSEGGGIYEQYF
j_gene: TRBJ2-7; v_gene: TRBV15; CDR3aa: CATSRAFGTGGYEQYF
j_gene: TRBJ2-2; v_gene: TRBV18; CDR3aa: CASSRAGGTDNTGELFF
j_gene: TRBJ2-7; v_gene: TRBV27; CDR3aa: CASRTGQGLEQYF
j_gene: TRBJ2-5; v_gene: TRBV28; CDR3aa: CASRHSTGTGETQYF
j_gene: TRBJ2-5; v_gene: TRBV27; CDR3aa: CASSFAGSQETQYF
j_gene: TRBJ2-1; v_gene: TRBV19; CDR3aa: CASTRDYFGYNEQFF
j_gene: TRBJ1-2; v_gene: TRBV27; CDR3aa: CASSPGQLTNYGYTF
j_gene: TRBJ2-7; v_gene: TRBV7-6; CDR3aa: CASSLASSKGDYEQYF
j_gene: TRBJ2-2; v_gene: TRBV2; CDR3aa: CASRGQGTGELFF
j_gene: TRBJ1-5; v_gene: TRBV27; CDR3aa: CASSLYSSGSDQPQHF